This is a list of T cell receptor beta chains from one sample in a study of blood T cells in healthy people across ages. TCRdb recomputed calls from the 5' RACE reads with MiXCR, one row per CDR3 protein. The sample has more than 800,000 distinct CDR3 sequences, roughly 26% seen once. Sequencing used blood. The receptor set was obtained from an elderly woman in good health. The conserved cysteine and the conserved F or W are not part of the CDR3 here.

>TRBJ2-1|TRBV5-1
ASSLGLQGDEQF
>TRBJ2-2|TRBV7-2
ASTKRTGELF
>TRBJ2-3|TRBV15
ATSREWGRADTQY
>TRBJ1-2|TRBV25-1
ASSELEGYGYT
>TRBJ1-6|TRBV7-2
ASSPNRGNSPLH
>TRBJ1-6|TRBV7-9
ASSLGRSYNSPLH
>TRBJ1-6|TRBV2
ASRNYREGSSPLH
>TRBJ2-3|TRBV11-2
ASSPPGRGTDTQY
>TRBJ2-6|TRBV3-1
ASSQGRFSLSGANVLT
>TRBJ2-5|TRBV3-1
ASSPTGTLQETQY
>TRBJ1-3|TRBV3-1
ASSQVAGSGNTIY
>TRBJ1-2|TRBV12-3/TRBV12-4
ASSLRGSFYGYT
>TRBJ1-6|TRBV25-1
ASSDLGSNSPLH
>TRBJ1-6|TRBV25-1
ASRDTSGNPPLH
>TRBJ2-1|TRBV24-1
ATSKLGRSVNEQF
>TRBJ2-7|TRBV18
ASSPSAGFSYEQY
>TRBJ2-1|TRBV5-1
ASSLASAGCREQF
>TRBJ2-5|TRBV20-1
SAIAPQETQY
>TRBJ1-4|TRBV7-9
ASSPLDSFNEKLF
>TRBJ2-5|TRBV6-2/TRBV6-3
ASTRQRQETQY
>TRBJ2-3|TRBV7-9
ASSLAKAALPDTQY
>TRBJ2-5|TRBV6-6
ASSTSSAGGQETQY
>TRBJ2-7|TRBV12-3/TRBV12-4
ASSPMRLAGVYEQY
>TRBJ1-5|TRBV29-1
SVEPQGGGAQH
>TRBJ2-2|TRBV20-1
SARSVNTGELF
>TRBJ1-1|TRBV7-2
ASSPRETNTEAF
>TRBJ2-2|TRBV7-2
ASSTYREANTGELF
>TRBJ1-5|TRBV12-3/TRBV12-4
ATGGTGNQPQH
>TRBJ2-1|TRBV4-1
ASSRQPPGQGWDEQF
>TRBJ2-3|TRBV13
ASSQVPGLETTDTQY
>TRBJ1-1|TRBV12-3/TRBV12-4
ASSAPGRRRGTEAF
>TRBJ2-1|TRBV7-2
ASSRYGTSGGAGYNEQF
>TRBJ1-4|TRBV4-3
ASSQGFGTNEKLF
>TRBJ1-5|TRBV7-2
ASSSQEVQPQH
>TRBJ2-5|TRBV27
ASRMGNQLQETQY
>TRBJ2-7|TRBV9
ASSVLGGGGEQY
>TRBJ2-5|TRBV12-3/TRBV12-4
ASSFARAETQY
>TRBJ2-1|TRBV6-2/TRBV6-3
ASGNSGGSSYNEQF
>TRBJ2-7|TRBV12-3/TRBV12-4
AGSPQSSYEQY
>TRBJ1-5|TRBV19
ASSISQVNQPQH
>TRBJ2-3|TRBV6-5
ASSYSRPSTDTQY
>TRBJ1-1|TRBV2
ASRRQGWGGEAF
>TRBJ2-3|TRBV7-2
ASSKTGGVTDTQY
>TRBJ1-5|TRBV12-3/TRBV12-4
ASRLGRQPQH
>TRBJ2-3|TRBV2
ASRGQGSGTQY
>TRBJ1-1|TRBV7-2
ASSQGLLNTEAF